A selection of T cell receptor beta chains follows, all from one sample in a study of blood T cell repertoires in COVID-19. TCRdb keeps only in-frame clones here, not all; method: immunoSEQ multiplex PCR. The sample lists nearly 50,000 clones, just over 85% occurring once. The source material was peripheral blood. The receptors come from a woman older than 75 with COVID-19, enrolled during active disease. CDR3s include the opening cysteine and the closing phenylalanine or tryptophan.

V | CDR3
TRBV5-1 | CASMRTGGFGNTEAFF
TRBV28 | CASSFSPEVIGYTF
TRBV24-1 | CATSEKGLGQGHEQYF
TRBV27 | CASSLYLAGGIETQYF
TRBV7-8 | CASSRVFGGQETQYF
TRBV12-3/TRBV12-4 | CASSLGLAEAFF
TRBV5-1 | CASSFSGANTGELFF
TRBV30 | CAWGRDNRPNSPLHF
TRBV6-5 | CASRGDRSNSPLHF
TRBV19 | CASSSRGVVYGYTF
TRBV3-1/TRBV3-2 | CASSRQGDYGYTF
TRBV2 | CASGGDRGSINQPQHF
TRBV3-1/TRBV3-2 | CASSQRGKALRNEQFF
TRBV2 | CASSGVYRNTEAFF
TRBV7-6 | CASSLAGTGYEQYF
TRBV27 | CASGNRGLAYNEQFF
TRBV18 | CASRKTLGGPHQVRNEQFF
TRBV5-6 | CASSQGYNQPQHF
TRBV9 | CASGHNGATDTQYF
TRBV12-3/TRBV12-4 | CASSFDTGRELFF
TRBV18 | CASSPVYRGGEGYTF
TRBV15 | CATSTDDKAGAYGYTF
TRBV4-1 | CASSRGMGTGNQPQHF
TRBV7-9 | CASSSWTGGRYNSPLHF
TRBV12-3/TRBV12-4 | CASRLDRPYGYTF
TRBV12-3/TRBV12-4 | CASSSTGFQGYTF